This T cell receptor (beta chain) was recovered during a study of blood T cell repertoires in COVID-19. Study summary: From the United States, Italy and Spain came samples of acute and convalescent COVID-19. The cDNA or gDNA used as material had been derived from T cells, B-cell-depleted T cells, or PBMCs.

CDR3 length equals 13 residues. V dropped 1 base and J dropped 1 base, with 5 bases sitting between them. The germline gives CDR1 SGHDT, CDR2 YYEEEE. Per the study methods: Amplification of reference gene primers provided the estimated nucleated cell counts. Repertoires were generated with immunoSEQ multiplex PCR, while TCRdb's copy carries only in-frame clones and drops some. The DNA was the basis for D and trimming; V, J and clone size are from that table. This sample carries about 480,000 clones, roughly 90% of them seen once, and the ten largest clones take over 1.5%. As regards this clone: The sample contains more than one DNA sequence encoding this CDR3.

Cohort placement rested on clinical history that participants reported themselves. This chain uses TRBV5-6 with TRBJ1-1; no clear D gene. The sequenced sample consisted of PBMCs or T cells enriched from blood (not recorded which). The source of this sequence is a woman between 35 and 50 years old who had recovered from COVID-19. In DNA form, the CDR3 reads TGTGCCAGCAGCTTGCGCGGGAACACTGAAGCTTTCTTT. Amino acid sequence: CASSLRGNTEAFF.